The present TCR beta chain was sequenced within a study of beta chain features in type 1 diabetes. V was cut by 8 bases and J by 1 base, with 2 bases left in between. Looked up from germline, CDR1 is DFQATT and CDR2 is SNEGSKA (reference sequence). CDR3 length: 9 residues. Comment on this clone: Its antigen is currently unknown.

What was sequenced were expressed TCRB transcripts, since all of the isolated RNA had been reverse transcribed. This table comes from immunoSEQ multiplex PCR, and its TCRdb copy is limited to in-frame clones, with some not included. The sample shows 600,000 to 700,000 clones, under 15% of them seen only once. Findings and limits, study-wide: Moderate but significant shortening of TCRB CDR3s was recorded in all four CD4+ subsets from Type 1 diabetes patients. Insertion counts at VDJ junctions were lower in type 1 diabetes patients, who also showed more deletions there.

This sequence joins TRBV20-1 and TRBJ1-1; D is unclear. This receptor was identified in a man between 18 and 29 years old with type 1 diabetes. Sequenced sample: naive CD4+ T cells from blood. The CDR3 is CSPNTEAFF. CDR3 nucleotides: TGCAGTCCGAACACTGAAGCTTTCTTT.